Below, 13 T cell receptor beta chains from the same sample are listed, as sequenced in a study of blood T cell repertoires in COVID-19. Produced via immunoSEQ multiplex PCR; TCRdb's table is partial and in-frame only. This sample yields roughly 170,000 clones, of which approximately 87% are seen a single time; 20% to 25% belongs to the top ten. Sequences were obtained from peripheral blood. These receptors were obtained from a man between 65 and 85 years old with active or convalescent COVID-19.

V gene TRBV5-6 combines with J gene TRBJ2-3, with a possible D match to TRBD2 (6 bases). CDR3 length equals 15 residues. Germline V gene sequence: CDR1 SGHDT, CDR2 YYEEEE. The V end was cut by 2 bases, the J end by 2 bases, with 12 bases between. CDR3 bases: TGTGCCAGCAGCTTCCGGGGGATACACACAGATACGCAGTATTTT. Translation: CASSFRGIHTDTQYF.

The chain joins TRBV10-3 to TRBJ1-1; no reliable D call. Germline CDR1 ENHRY, CDR2 SYGVKD. Trimming took 7 bases from V and 3 from J, leaving 15 bases between them. CDR3 size: 14 residues. Here the CDR3 DNA reads TGTGCCATCAAAGGGAGCGGCACGGACACTGAAGCTTTCTTT. Translating gives CAIKGSGTDTEAFF.

The chain carries TRBV7-6 and TRBJ1-3; 9 nucleotides agree with TRBD1. Germline trimming cut 2 bases from V and 4 bases from J; bases unmatched to any gene: 6. Germline V gene lookup returns CDR1 SGHVS and CDR2 FNYEAQ. CDR3 length: 16 amino acids. DNA of the CDR3: TGTGCCAGCAGCTTATTGGGACAGGGCGGCGGAAACACCATATATTTT. Its translation: CASSLLGQGGGNTIYF.

The V call is TRBV5-5, the J call TRBJ1-6, with 12 bases aligning to TRBD1. CDR1 is SGHKS and CDR2 is YYEKEE in the germline V gene (reference sequence). The CDR3 is 16 residues long. V dropped 0 bases and J dropped 8; count of bases not matched to a gene: 3. The DNA for the CDR3 is TGTGCCAGCAGCTTGGCGGGACAGGGGGCAGATTCACCCCTCCACTTT. Its protein is CASSLAGQGADSPLHF. The full variable domain, completed using reference TRBV5-5 and TRBJ1-6, is DAGVTQSPTHLIKTRGQQVTLRCSPISGHKSVSWYQQVLGQGPQFIFQYYEKEERGRGNFPDRFSARQFPNYSSELNVNALLLGDSALYLCASSLAGQGADSPLHFGNGTRLTVT.

The genes are TRBV7-2 and TRBJ1-2, with 9 bases that match TRBD1. V shed 5 bases, J shed 2 bases, and the junction held 3 bases outside the gene matches. The CDR3 is 14 amino acids. Germline CDR1 reads SGHTA; CDR2 reads FQGNSA. The CDR3 DNA reads TGTGCCAGCAGCCTTGGACAGGGGAACTATGGCTACACCTTC. Translation: CASSLGQGNYGYTF.

The V call is TRBV5-5, the J call TRBJ2-7; D is perhaps TRBD1 (5 bases). Germline CDR1 is SGHKS and CDR2 is YYEKEE (reference sequence). CDR3 length: 15 amino acids. Trimming stripped 0 bases from V and 6 bases from J, with 16 bases between. The CDR3 loop reads CASSLGQGLFGEQYF. The CDR3, as DNA: TGTGCCAGCAGCTTGGGCCAGGGTCTTTTCGGCGAGCAGTACTTC.

The CDR3 loop is CASRQNSNQPQHF. CDR3 sequence (DNA): TGTGCCAGCAGGCAGAATAGCAATCAGCCCCAGCATTTT. The chain has TRBV12-3 or TRBV12-4 and TRBJ1-5, with D unresolved. The CDR3 covers 13 residues. Trimming pared 6 bases from V and 0 bases from J, leaving 6 bases between.

Points on this clone: The identical CDR3 is also encoded by other nucleotide sequences in the sample. The DNA for the CDR3 is TGCAGTGCTAGGCAGGGGTATGGCTACACCTTC. Translating gives CSARQGYGYTF. The chain uses TRBV20-1 and TRBJ1-2; TRBD1 might be the D (6 bases). The CDR3 totals 11 residues. Germline V gene sequence: CDR1 DFQATT, CDR2 SNEGSKA (reference sequence). The ends were cut back, 3 bases at V and 5 bases at J, with 7 bases in the middle.

The chain uses TRBV5-1 and TRBJ2-2; 8 positions match TRBD1. V shed 4 bases, J shed 6 bases, and the junction held 5 bases outside the gene matches. The CDR3 sequence is 14 residues long. Germline CDR1 SGHRS, CDR2 YFSETQ. CDR3 DNA sequence: TGCGCCAGCAGCCCACCGGACAGGGCCGGGGAGCTGTTTTTT. Translation gives CASSPPDRAGELFF.

The chain joins TRBV6-5 to TRBJ1-2; D remains ambiguous. The ends were cut back, 7 bases at V and 4 bases at J, with 16 bases in the middle. Germline V gene lookup returns CDR1 MNHEY and CDR2 SVGAGI. The CDR3 runs to 14 residues. CDR3 amino acids: CASTLGGQSYGYTF. The DNA of the CDR3 is TGTGCCAGCACCTTGGGAGGGCAGTCCTATGGCTACACCTTC.

The gene calls are TRBV5-1 and TRBJ2-3; 10 bases are shared with TRBD1. The germline CDR1 and CDR2 sequences are SGHRS and YFSETQ. The CDR3 runs to 15 residues. V lost 2 bases to trimming and J lost 6 bases; unmatched junction nucleotides: 6. CDR3 residues: CASSFRDRGTDTQYF. The DNA of the CDR3 is TGCGCCAGCAGCTTCCGGGACAGGGGAACGGATACGCAGTATTTT.

J is TRBJ2-2 and V is TRBV15; 7 bases align to TRBD2. This CDR3 has 17 amino acids. Germline assignment: CDR1 LNHNV and CDR2 YYDKDF (reference sequence). The ends lost 0 bases at V and 7 bases at J; junction bases unmatched: 11. The CDR3 DNA is TGTGCCACCAGCAGAGATCGGAGGGAGGGCGGTTTCGGGGAGCTGTTTTTT. It encodes CATSRDRREGGFGELFF. The full variable domain, its missing parts supplied by reference TRBV15 and TRBJ2-2, is DAMVIQNPRYQVTQFGKPVTLSCSQTLNHNVMYWYQQKSSQAPKLLFHYYDKDFNNEADTPDNFQSRRPNTSFCFLDIRSPGLGDTAMYLCATSRDRREGGFGELFFGEGSRLTVL.

This clone was observed a few times. V and J are TRBV27 and TRBJ2-1; 9 bases line up with TRBD2. The V and J ends lost 0 bases and 7 bases, in that order; junction bases with no gene match: 4. The CDR3 extends over 15 amino acids. CDR1 and CDR2 (germline): MNHEY, SMNVEV (reference sequence). The CDR3 DNA reads TGTGCCAGCAGTTTATCGGGGCTAGCGGGGAATGAGCAGTTCTTC. It encodes CASSLSGLAGNEQFF.